This T cell receptor beta chain derives from a study of control samples from healthy donors and cancer patients. Profiling relied on immunoSEQ multiplex PCR, and the TCRdb table lists in-frame clones only, not all of them. The profile shows 200,000 to 250,000 clones, around 94% of them singletons. The V segment lost 3 bases and the J segment 0 bases; nucleotides outside the gene matches: 1. This CDR3 has 15 residues. Per germline, CDR1 LGHDT and CDR2 YNNKEL (reference sequence). The TCR comes from a man aged 50 or older in good health. The rearrangement links TRBV3-1 (or the pseudogene TRBV3-2) to TRBJ2-1, with 8 positions matching TRBD1. What was sequenced was blood. The CDR3 sequence is CASSHRGLSYNEQFF. The CDR3 DNA reads as TGTGCCAGCAGCCACAGGGGGCTCTCCTACAATGAGCAGTTCTTC.